The sequence of this TCR beta chain was determined in a study of technical replicates of blood from a few donors. The table came from immunoSEQ multiplex PCR; TCRdb's copy has only in-frame clones and leaves some out. The data show approximately 45,000 clones, around 96% seen once. Germline CDR1 reads SGHTA; CDR2 reads FQGNSA. This CDR3 is built from 14 residues. V was pared by 4 bases and J by 4 bases, with 5 bases of the junction left unmatched. V and J are TRBV7-2 and TRBJ2-7, with 9 nucleotides matching TRBD2. The clonotype was recovered from a human donor in good health. Sequencing input: T cells isolated from PBMCs. CDR3 bases: TGTGCCAGCAGCTCCGGGACTAGCAGGTACGAGCAGTACTTC. It codes for CASSSGTSRYEQYF.